A selection of T cell receptor beta chains follows, all from one sample in a study of blood T cells in healthy people across ages. TCRdb reprocessed the 5' RACE reads via MiXCR and lists one record per CDR3 protein. The sample lists about 1.4 million distinct CDR3 sequences, 59% occurring once. Sample: blood. These TCRs come from a young man in good health. CDR3s include the opening cysteine and the closing phenylalanine or tryptophan. D genes are given only for firm matches. Clone size is shown for a subset of rows, as once, few, many or a class of expanded clone.

V gene	D gene	clone size	J gene	CDR3 protein	CDR3 DNA
TRBV4-1	TRBD1	few	TRBJ1-2	CASSHAITGDGYTF	TGCGCCAGCAGCCACGCTATAACAGGGGATGGCTACACCTTC
TRBV6-5	.	.	TRBJ1-1	CASSYSPAQNTEAFF	TGTGCCAGCAGTTACAGCCCAGCTCAGAACACTGAAGCTTTCTTT
TRBV7-2	TRBD2	.	TRBJ2-3	CASSLGTSGPDTQYF	TGTGCCAGCAGCCTAGGGACTAGCGGACCAGATACGCAGTATTTT
TRBV9	.	.	TRBJ2-7	CASSVGAAVHYEQYF	TGTGCCAGCAGCGTAGGGGCCGCAGTTCACTACGAGCAGTACTTC
TRBV28	.	few	TRBJ2-1	CASSQLRAVSSYNEQFF	TGTGCCAGCAGTCAACTGCGAGCGGTAAGCTCCTACAATGAGCAGTTCTTC
TRBV25-1	.	.	TRBJ1-2	CASSESPPHKVTF	TGTGCCAGCAGTGAATCCCCACCACACAAAGTCACCTTC
TRBV20-1	TRBD2	few	TRBJ2-3	CSANGLAADTQYF	TGCAGTGCAAACGGACTAGCGGCAGATACGCAGTATTTT
TRBV30	.	.	TRBJ1-6	CATTLGAYNSPLHF	TGTGCCACAACATTAGGAGCCTATAATTCACCCCTCCACTTT
TRBV4-1	.	.	TRBJ1-1	CASSQDLGVGNTEAFF	TGCGCCAGCAGCCAAGATCTTGGTGTGGGGAACACTGAAGCTTTCTTT
TRBV5-1	.	.	TRBJ1-2	CASSLLGQSGYTF	TGCGCCAGCAGCTTGTTGGGTCAGTCTGGCTACACCTTC
TRBV6-6	TRBD1	few	TRBJ1-2	CASRTGAHGYTF	TGTGCCAGCAGGACAGGGGCCCATGGCTACACCTTC
TRBV9	.	.	TRBJ2-7	CASSPELLTSSYEQYF	TGTGCCAGCAGCCCCGAACTACTTACGTCTTCCTACGAGCAGTACTTC
TRBV4-3	TRBD2	.	TRBJ2-3	CASSQVRTSGVTDTQYF	TGCGCCAGCAGCCAAGTCCGGACTAGCGGGGTCACAGATACGCAGTATTTT
TRBV7-9	TRBD1	few	TRBJ1-1	CASGDREYTEAFF	TGTGCCAGCGGGGACAGGGAATACACTGAAGCTTTCTTT
TRBV20-1	.	.	TRBJ2-7	CSARLTGLPNHEQYF	TGCAGTGCTAGATTAACCGGACTGCCCAACCACGAGCAGTACTTC
TRBV7-9	TRBD1	many	TRBJ2-5	CASSFQGAGETQYF	TGTGCCAGCAGCTTTCAGGGGGCAGGAGAGACCCAGTACTTC
TRBV29-1	.	.	TRBJ2-5	CSVPVGTSQETQYF	TGCAGCGTCCCCGTGGGGACTTCGCAAGAGACCCAGTACTTC
TRBV12-5	.	.	TRBJ2-3	CASGRGGSDTQYF	TGTGCTAGTGGTCGGGGTGGTAGCGATACGCAGTATTTT
TRBV27	TRBD2	.	TRBJ2-7	CASAGAGLVEQYF	TGTGCCAGCGCAGGAGCGGGACTCGTCGAGCAGTACTTC
TRBV4-2	TRBD2	.	TRBJ2-5	CASSQSLADSYETQYF	TGTGCCAGCAGCCAATCACTAGCGGACTCATACGAGACCCAGTACTTC
TRBV4-3	.	few	TRBJ2-1	CASSQDPSLSEQFF	TGCGCCAGCAGCCAAGATCCCTCCCTGAGCGAGCAGTTCTTC
TRBV11-2	.	few	TRBJ2-5	CASRRANQETQYF	TGTGCCAGCAGAAGGGCGAACCAAGAGACCCAGTACTTC
TRBV20-1	.	once	TRBJ1-2	CSAITGWRGDNYGYTF	TGCAGTGCAATAACAGGGTGGAGAGGAGATAACTATGGCTACACCTTC
TRBV15	TRBD2	.	TRBJ2-3	CATSRLTWPGTSGSNLASTDTQYF	TGTGCCACCAGCAGACTTACTTGGCCCGGGACTAGCGGGAGCAACCTAGCCTCCACAGATACGCAGTATTTT
TRBV6-2/TRBV6-3	TRBD1	.	TRBJ2-6	CASSTGQVAITGANVLTF	TGTGCCAGCAGTACGGGACAGGTCGCGATAACTGGGGCCAACGTCCTGACTTTC
TRBV7-8	TRBD2	many	TRBJ2-7	CASSLELAGYEQYF	TGTGCCAGCAGCTTAGAACTAGCGGGGTACGAGCAGTACTTC